Following are 12 T cell receptor beta chains from one sample sequenced in a study of a mutant IDH1 vaccine in newly diagnosed glioma. As to time point: week 47, end of study. What each vaccine dose contained was 300 ug of mutant IDH1 20-mer peptide, accompanied by topical imiquimod. Clones were read by immunoSEQ multiplex PCR, and TCRdb kept only the in-frame ones, dropping some. This table holds tens of thousands of clones, about nine tenths found once. No antigen is known for these receptors. This sample comprised PBMCs, obtained from a glioma patient whose treatment included an IDH1 peptide vaccine. These receptor sequences come from a woman in her forties or fifties with glioma.

The chain joins TRBV7-9 to TRBJ2-1; D may match TRBD1 or TRBD2 (5 bases each). V was pared by 4 bases and J by 7 bases, with 17 bases between. The CDR3 totals 15 residues. Per the germline V gene, CDR1 is SEHNR and CDR2 is FQNEAQ (reference sequence). The CDR3 is CASSSPRGAGNEQFF. Here the CDR3 DNA reads TGTGCCAGCAGCTCACCAAGAGGGGCAGGGAATGAGCAGTTCTTC.

The rearrangement joins TRBV10-3 to TRBJ2-1; 7 positions agree with TRBD1. This CDR3 region has 12 residues. J gave up 7 bases and V 8 bases, and 5 bases lay outside the gene matches. Germline V CDR1 and CDR2: ENHRY, SYGVKD. The CDR3 bases are TGTGCCATCTCCGGGACAGATAATGAGCAGTTCTTC. Its protein is CAISGTDNEQFF.

The rearrangement joins TRBV29-1 to TRBJ2-7; D is ambiguous. Trimming removed 6 bases from V and 1 base from J, with 16 bases in between. Germline assignment: CDR1 SQVTM and CDR2 ANQGSEA. CDR3 size: 14 residues. The DNA for the CDR3 is TGCAGCGTGAGACCTTTGGCGGAGTCCTACGAGCAGTACTTC. Its translation: CSVRPLAESYEQYF.

The gene calls are TRBV10-3 and TRBJ2-2; D is tentatively TRBD1 or TRBD2 (5 bases each). This CDR3 comprises 12 residues. Per germline, CDR1 ENHRY and CDR2 SYGVKD. Between the trimmed V and J ends, which lost 7 bases and 3 bases, there was a span of 6 bases. CDR3 in amino acids: CAIKGHTGELFF. The CDR3 nucleotides read TGTGCCATCAAGGGACACACCGGGGAGCTGTTTTTT.

The V gene is TRBV11-2, the J gene TRBJ2-1, with TRBD2 as a possible D gene (5 bases). The CDR3 runs 16 residues. V gave up 5 bases and J gave up 4 bases, with 18 bases separating them. CDR1 SGHAT and CDR2 FQNNGV come from the germline V gene. CDR3 region: CASSTGFGLSYNEQFF. Here the CDR3 DNA reads TGTGCCAGCAGCACGGGGTTTGGGCTGTCATACAATGAGCAGTTCTTC. Using reference TRBV11-2 and TRBJ2-1 for the parts outside the CDR3, the full variable domain is EAGVAQSPRYKIIEKRQSVAFWCNPISGHATLYWYQQILGQGPKLLIQFQNNGVVDDSQLPKDRFSAERLKGVDSTLKIQPAKLEDSAVYLCASSTGFGLSYNEQFFGPGTRLTVL.

The rearrangement joins TRBV14 to TRBJ2-1; D is unclear. Germline assignment: CDR1 SGHDN and CDR2 FVKESK. This CDR3 has 16 residues. Trimming pared 0 bases from V and 5 bases from J, leaving 14 bases between. CDR3 nucleotides: TGTGCCAGCAGCCAAGATCCCCGCCAGTACAACAATGAGCAGTTCTTC. Its protein product is CASSQDPRQYNNEQFF.

V and J are TRBV7-9 and TRBJ2-3, with 8 bases lining up with TRBD2. This CDR3 spans 15 amino acids. J was trimmed by 4 bases and V by 4 bases; bases with no gene match: 7. The germline V gene encodes CDR1 SEHNR and CDR2 FQNEAQ (reference sequence). The CDR3 region is CASSSPGLGPDTQYF. The CDR3 DNA reads TGTGCCAGCAGCTCTCCGGGACTAGGCCCAGATACGCAGTATTTT.

As regards this clone: This sample also contains other DNA sequences that code for the same CDR3. The V gene is TRBV30, the J gene TRBJ2-5, with D perhaps matching TRBD1 or TRBD2 (5 bases each). The germline V gene has CDR1 GTSNPN and CDR2 SVGIG (reference sequence). Trimming pared 5 bases from V and 5 bases from J, leaving 12 bases between. This CDR3 is 12 amino acids long. The CDR3 DNA is TGTGCCTGGGCCCGGGGCGGGGAGACCCAGTACTTC. Translated, it gives CAWARGGETQYF. The complete variable domain, with remaining parts taken from reference TRBV30 and TRBJ2-5, reads SQTIHQWPATLVQPVGSPLSLECTVEGTSNPNLYWYRQAAGRGLQLLFYSVGIGQISSEVPQNLSASRPQDRQFILSSKKLLLSDSGFYLCAWARGGETQYFGPGTRLLVL.

V gene TRBV6-1 combines with J gene TRBJ2-5, with 7 bases that match TRBD2. The CDR3 is 16 residues long. Looked up from germline, CDR1 is MNHNS and CDR2 is SASEGT. V trimming: 3 bases; J trimming: 7 bases; junction bases outside the gene matches: 14. CDR3 sequence (DNA): TGTGCCAGCAGTGAGCGAGGGAGGGTTGGTATCGGGACCCAGTACTTC. Translation gives CASSERGRVGIGTQYF.

The chain combines TRBV9 with TRBJ2-7, with a tentative D call TRBD1 (7 bases). The CDR3 has 14 amino acids. The V gene's germline CDR1 is SGDLS and CDR2 YYNGEE. Trimming pared 6 bases from V and 4 bases from J, leaving 17 bases between. DNA for the CDR3: TGTGCCAGCAACCCCGGAGGGGGCTCGTACGAGCAGTACTTC. Its translation is CASNPGGGSYEQYF.

The V and J genes are TRBV6-5 and TRBJ2-5; D possibly corresponds to TRBD2 (6 bases). Germline V lookup: CDR1 MNHEY, CDR2 SVGAGI. There are 13 residues in the CDR3. V lost 3 bases to trimming and J lost 5 bases, with 10 bases between them. Written as DNA, the CDR3 is TGTGCCAGCAGTTATCCAGGGACTGAGACCCAGTACTTC. It specifies CASSYPGTETQYF.

The chain joins TRBV2 to TRBJ2-7, with 7 bases fitting TRBD1. V was pared by 6 bases and J by 5 bases, with 13 bases of the junction left unmatched. Germline CDR1 and CDR2: SNHLY and FYNNEI. This CDR3 has 15 amino acids. The CDR3 DNA is TGTGCCAGCAGGGTCGACAGGGTAGGTCAGGACGAGCAGTACTTC. As protein: CASRVDRVGQDEQYF.